This TCR beta chain was identified during a study of blood T cell repertoires in COVID-19. Looking at the study overall: PBMCs, B-cell-depleted T cells, or T cells provided the cDNA or gDNA that made up the material.

The data were produced by immunoSEQ multiplex PCR, yet TCRdb's version contains in-frame clones alone and is incomplete. In the table there are nearly 200,000 clones, about 86% of which are singletons. The germline V gene has CDR1 SEHNR and CDR2 FQNEAQ (reference sequence). V was cut by 2 bases and J by 1 base, with 6 bases left in between. CDR3 length: 14 residues. The genes are TRBV7-9 and TRBJ1-3, with D possibly being TRBD1 (6 bases). The TCR originated in a man aged 35 to 55 who had recovered from COVID-19. Sequenced sample: PBMCs or T cells enriched from blood (not recorded which). The DNA of the CDR3 is TGTGCCAGCAGCTTAACAGGGTCTGGAAACACCATATATTTT. Its translation: CASSLTGSGNTIYF.